This T cell receptor (beta chain) is drawn from a study of shared clonotypes between healthy human individuals (dated by TCRdb to 2020 to 2022). Study-wide context: The cohort comprised two women and three men aged 18 to 49 years. For each donor, three plates each were used for CD4 naive and CD4 memory, two plates were used for CD8 naive, and one plate was used for CD8 memory. Blood TCR repertoires of a handful of healthy adults were deeply sequenced to estimate repertoire size and the extent of clonotype sharing between individuals. To increase sequencing depth and limit assay-specific biases, TCR repertoire library preparation and sequencing were carried out by different laboratories using diverse techniques. Leukapheresis yielded between about 0.85 and 10 billion PBMCs per donor. Results the study describes overall, beyond this receptor: Sampling was restricted to blood, and TCR repertoires in tissues likely differ from the TCR repertoires found in blood. Naive subsets generally had larger estimated clonotype richness than memory subsets. When a handful of donors were compared, the shared fraction of clonotypes was about 5.4% for naive CD4, 3.5% for naive CD8, about 2.4% for memory CD4, and 0.4% for memory CD8. Incomplete sequencing was indicated by rarefaction of sorted-subset datasets, despite the large sequencing depth. Because the study included a small number of donors, the genetic and exposure-history diversity represented was limited. Higher generation probabilities were observed for clonotypes shared by all four sorted-subset donors than for non-shared clonotypes. Pairwise subsampling indicated that sequencing depth was expected to affect the degree of clonotype sharing among donors.

For the CD8 naive samples, CD45RO-negative cells were positively selected for CCR7, yielding a CD45RA+CCR7+ population from which TemRA cells were excluded. The donors were healthy, HIV-negative adults with no recently reported acute infections or vaccinations. Every donor was a Caucasian adult residing in Nashville, Tennessee, USA. Blood was collected by leukapheresis, and PBMCs were isolated by Ficoll-Histopaque density gradient centrifugation and then cryopreserved in liquid nitrogen vapor phase. Purity and quantity of every magnetically sorted T cell population were checked by analytical flow cytometry. Each sorted fraction had its genomic DNA isolated and then quantified by UV absorbance on a Nanodrop 2000c. Using the deep immunoSEQ assay, multiplex PCR amplified TCR CDR3 regions from genomic DNA. Genomic DNA extracted from each cell subset was distributed evenly over all wells of several immunoSEQ 96-well plates, and each plate served as one replicate. Each replicate PCR for sorted subsets received about 200 ng genomic DNA, equal to about 29,000 T cell genomes. Purified libraries were quantified with a Qubit 3.0 fluorometer, sized on a Bioanalyzer 2100, and re-quantified with the KAPA Library Quantification kit. Each immunoSEQ 96-well plate was sequenced on its own single-read 150-cycle Illumina NextSeq 550 flow cell. The original methods were these. Because the immunoSEQ output held only junctional sequences and lacked quality scores, the filtering could not match the filtering applied to full-length reads. To assign V/J genes and CDR3, sequences were annotated against IMGT germline references using PyIR, a Python wrapper for IgBLAST v1.9. Reads were filtered out if the reads had weak V/J assignments (E-value above 1e-6), no CDR3, stop codons, out-of-frame junctions, or ambiguous translated residues. V3J clonotypes were defined as sequences sharing the same inferred V gene, J gene, and CDR3 amino acid sequence. To compute the percentage overlap between repertoires, the number of shared unique clonotypes was divided by the size of the smaller repertoire. Richness of each repertoire was evaluated using RTK rarefaction, the Chao1 estimator, and Recon v2.1 estimates of unobserved clonotypes. Generation probabilities for all TCRbeta clonotypes obtained by the gDNA method from four donors were computed using OLGA. Imported from immuneACCESS, the table was reduced by TCRdb to in-frame sequences with V and J called. These copies leave out some clones; in studies compared against another copy, an unresolved V gene accounts for under half, and the cause of the remainder is not known. The DNA was the basis for D and trimming; V, J and clone size are from that table. The sample table contains fewer than 1 million clones; only one count was recorded for about 96% of them. Of the sample, less than 0.3% falls within the top ten clones.

CDR3 length: 14 amino acids, cysteine to phenylalanine. Only the CDR3 portion is preserved as DNA: 42 bases, with reading frame beginning at the first base. Sequences MNHEY (CDR1) and SMNVEV (CDR2) are obtained from the germline V gene (reference sequence). Clipping removes 2 bases from V and 6 bases from J, with 4 as the unmatched junction base count. A single count supports this clone. Its antigen remains unidentified. No per-base quality is available; no much larger clone lies one base away. The sequenced sample was naive CD8+ T cells sorted from blood. The cell subset or site label here, explained by the study, means: CD45RA+CCR7+. This chain joins TRBV27 to TRBJ2-7; 10 bases in between match TRBD2. The sequence was collected from a man aged 25-45 years in good health. The nucleotides read TGTGCCAGCAGTTTACTAGCGGGAGAATCCGAGCAGTACTTC. This yields the protein CASSLLAGESEQYF.